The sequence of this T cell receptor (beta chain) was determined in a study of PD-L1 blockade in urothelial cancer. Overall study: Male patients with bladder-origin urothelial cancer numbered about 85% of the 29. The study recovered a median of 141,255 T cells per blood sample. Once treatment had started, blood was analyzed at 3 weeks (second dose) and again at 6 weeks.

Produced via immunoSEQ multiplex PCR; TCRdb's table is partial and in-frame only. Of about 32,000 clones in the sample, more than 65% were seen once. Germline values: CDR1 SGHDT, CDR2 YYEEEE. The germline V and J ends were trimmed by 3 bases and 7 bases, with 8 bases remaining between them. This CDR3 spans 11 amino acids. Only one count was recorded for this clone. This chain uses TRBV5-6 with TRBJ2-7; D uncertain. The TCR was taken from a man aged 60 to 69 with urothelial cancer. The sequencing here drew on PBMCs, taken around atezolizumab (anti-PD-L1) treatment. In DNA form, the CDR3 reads TGTGCCAGCAGCTCGGAGTGGGAGCAGTACTTC. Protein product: CASSSEWEQYF. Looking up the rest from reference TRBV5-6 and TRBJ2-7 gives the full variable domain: DAGVTQSPTHLIKTRGQQVTLRCSPKSGHDTVSWYQQALGQGPQFIFQYYEEEERQRGNFPDRFSGHQFPNYSSELNVNALLLGDSALYLCASSSEWEQYFGPGTRLTVT.